Listed below are T cell receptor beta chains from one sample, sequenced in a study of T cells after yellow fever vaccination. TCRdb reanalysed the 5' RACE reads using MiXCR and keeps one entry per CDR3 protein. The sample contains under 700,000 distinct CDR3 sequences, less than 20% of which appear only once. Here the sequenced sample was PBMCs, taken about 5 days after the first yellow fever vaccination. The receptor set was obtained from a man aged 18 to 29 who received the YFV17D yellow fever vaccine. CDR3s include the opening cysteine and the closing phenylalanine or tryptophan. D genes are given only for firm matches. A clone size is listed for some rows: how often the clone was seen (once, few, many), or a class if it is expanded.

TRBV18,TRBD1,TRBJ2-5,.,CASSPRTGQGQETQYF,TGTGCCAGCTCGCCGAGAACCGGACAGGGCCAAGAGACCCAGTACTTC
TRBV27,.,TRBJ2-5,.,CASGLGGGIQETQYF,TGTGCCAGCGGACTGGGAGGGGGAATCCAAGAGACCCAGTACTTC
TRBV12-3/TRBV12-4,TRBD1,TRBJ1-5,few,CASSSMTGLNQPQHF,TGTGCCAGCAGTTCGATGACAGGGTTGAATCAGCCCCAGCATTTT
TRBV20-1,.,TRBJ1-5,once,CSADRGDQPQHF,TGCAGTGCGGACCGCGGGGATCAGCCCCAGCATTTT
TRBV7-9,.,TRBJ1-2,.,CASSAWVNYGYTF,TGTGCCAGCAGCGCGTGGGTCAACTATGGCTACACCTTC
TRBV9,.,TRBJ2-2,.,CASSVATGADTGELFF,TGTGCCAGCAGCGTAGCTACGGGGGCGGACACCGGGGAGCTGTTTTTT
TRBV7-9,.,TRBJ1-1,many,CASSLGTATEAFF,TGTGCCAGCAGCTTGGGGACGGCCACTGAAGCTTTCTTT
TRBV4-2,.,TRBJ1-1,.,CASSQESVTEAFF,TGTGCCAGCAGCCAAGAAAGCGTTACTGAAGCTTTCTTT
TRBV6-1,.,TRBJ2-7,.,CASSESHSGYEQYF,TGTGCCAGCAGTGAAAGTCACAGTGGCTACGAGCAGTACTTC
TRBV6-2/TRBV6-3,.,TRBJ2-6,.,CASSYTSQGWSGANVLTF,TGTGCCAGCAGTTACACTTCACAGGGTTGGAGCGGGGCCAACGTCCTGACTTTC
TRBV5-1,TRBD2,TRBJ2-5,few,CASSPTSGRQETQYF,TGCGCCAGCAGTCCTACTAGCGGGCGTCAAGAGACCCAGTACTTC